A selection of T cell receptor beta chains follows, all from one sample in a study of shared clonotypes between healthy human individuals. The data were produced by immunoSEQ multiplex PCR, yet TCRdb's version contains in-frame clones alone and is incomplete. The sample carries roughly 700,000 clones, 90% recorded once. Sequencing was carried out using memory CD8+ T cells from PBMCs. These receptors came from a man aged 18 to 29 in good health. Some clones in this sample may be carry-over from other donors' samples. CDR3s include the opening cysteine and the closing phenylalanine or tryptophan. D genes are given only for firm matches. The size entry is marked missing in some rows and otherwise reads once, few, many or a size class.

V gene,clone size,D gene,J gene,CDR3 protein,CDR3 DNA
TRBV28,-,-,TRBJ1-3,CASSFGPGNTIYF,TGTGCCAGCAGTTTCGGGCCTGGAAACACCATATATTTT
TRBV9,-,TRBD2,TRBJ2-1,CASSPGSGGPDEQFF,TGTGCCAGCAGCCCAGGTAGCGGGGGGCCCGATGAGCAGTTCTTC
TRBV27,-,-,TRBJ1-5,CASSLKVYQPQHF,TGTGCCAGCAGTTTGAAAGTCTATCAGCCCCAGCATTTT
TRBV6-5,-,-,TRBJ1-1,CASNNVGVEAFF,TGTGCCAGCAATAACGTGGGAGTTGAAGCTTTCTTT
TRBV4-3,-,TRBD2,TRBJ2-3,CASSQGGGTAGGRADTQYF,TGCGCCAGCAGCCAGGGAGGGGGCACGGCGGGAGGGAGAGCAGATACGCAGTATTTT
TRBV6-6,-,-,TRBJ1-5,CASSYGQSNQPQHF,TGTGCCAGCAGTTACGGACAAAGCAATCAGCCCCAGCATTTT
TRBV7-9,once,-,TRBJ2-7,CASSPTPLGSSPYEQYF,TGTGCCAGCAGCCCGACCCCGTTGGGGTCCTCCCCCTACGAGCAGTACTTC
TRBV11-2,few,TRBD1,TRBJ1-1,CASSLSDRANTEAFF,TGTGCCAGCAGCTTATCCGACAGGGCAAACACTGAAGCTTTCTTT
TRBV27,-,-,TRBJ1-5,CASSRGGGLVQPQHF,TGTGCCAGCAGTAGGGGCGGCGGTTTAGTTCAGCCCCAGCATTTT
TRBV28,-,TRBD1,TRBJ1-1,CASSWYQGDFMNTEAFF,TGTGCCAGCAGTTGGTACCAGGGGGACTTCATGAACACTGAAGCTTTCTTT
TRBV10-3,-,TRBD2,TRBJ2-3,CAISLGLAGTTDTQYF,TGTGCCATCAGCCTGGGACTAGCGGGGACCACAGATACGCAGTATTTT
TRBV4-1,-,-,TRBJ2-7,CASSHRQSYEQYF,TGCGCCAGCAGCCACAGACAGTCCTACGAGCAGTACTTC
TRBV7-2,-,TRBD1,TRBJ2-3,CASSTGQGSDTQYF,TGTGCCAGCAGCACGGGACAGGGATCCGATACGCAGTATTTT
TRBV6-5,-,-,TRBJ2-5,CASSYGGRETQYF,TGTGCCAGCAGTTACGGGGGCAGGGAGACCCAGTACTTC
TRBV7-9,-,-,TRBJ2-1,CATNPAEYNEQFF,TGTGCCACCAACCCAGCGGAGTACAATGAGCAGTTCTTC
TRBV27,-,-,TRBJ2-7,CASSIGGKTYEQYF,TGTGCCAGCAGTATAGGTGGGAAGACCTACGAGCAGTACTTC
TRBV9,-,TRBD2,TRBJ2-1,CASSVGTSGSTAFNEQFF,TGTGCCAGCAGCGTCGGGACTAGCGGGAGTACGGCGTTCAATGAGCAGTTCTTC
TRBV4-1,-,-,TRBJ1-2,CASSQGIITGTFPNGYTF,TGCGCCAGCAGCCAAGGTATTATCACAGGGACTTTTCCAAATGGCTACACCTTC
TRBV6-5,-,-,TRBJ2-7,CASSGEDYEQYF,TGTGCCAGCAGTGGGGAGGACTACGAGCAGTACTTC
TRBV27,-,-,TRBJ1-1,CASSLYPRETEAFF,TGTGCCAGCAGTTTATACCCCAGGGAGACTGAAGCTTTCTTT
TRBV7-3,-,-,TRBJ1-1,CASSPSGSPTEAFF,TGTGCCAGCAGCCCGAGTGGGTCCCCCACTGAAGCTTTCTTT
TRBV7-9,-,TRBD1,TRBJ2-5,CASSHETGPLRETQYF,TGTGCCAGCAGCCACGAGACAGGGCCTCTAAGAGAGACCCAGTACTTC
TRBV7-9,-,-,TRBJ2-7,CASSGGDRERYEQYF,TGTGCCAGCAGCGGGGGGGACAGAGAACGCTACGAGCAGTACTTC
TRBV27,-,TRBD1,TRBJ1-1,CASSFDRANTEAFF,TGTGCCAGCAGTTTCGACAGGGCCAACACTGAAGCTTTCTTT
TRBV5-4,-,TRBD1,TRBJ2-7,CASSQGTVTEQYF,TGTGCCAGCAGCCAGGGGACAGTGACCGAGCAGTACTTC
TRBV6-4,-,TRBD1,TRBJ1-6,CASSETGEVPLHF,TGTGCCAGCAGTGAAACAGGGGAGGTGCCCCTCCACTTT
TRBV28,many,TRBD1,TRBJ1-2,CASSLSGTGSGYTF,TGTGCCAGCAGTTTAAGCGGGACAGGGTCCGGCTACACCTTC
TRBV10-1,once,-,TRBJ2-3,CASNGLMGDTQYF,TGCGCCAGCAATGGCTTGATGGGGGATACGCAGTATTTT
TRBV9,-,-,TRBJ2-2,CASSVFHQGGELFF,TGTGCCAGCAGCGTTTTCCATCAGGGCGGGGAGCTGTTTTTT
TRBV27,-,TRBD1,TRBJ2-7,CASSPINPGQGLYF,TGTGCCAGCAGTCCCATTAACCCCGGACAGGGCCTGTACTTC
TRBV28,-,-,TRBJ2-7,CASSFGKTYEQYF,TGTGCCAGCAGTTTCGGGAAGACCTACGAGCAGTACTTC
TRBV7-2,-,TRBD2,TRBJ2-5,CASSRLAGGPNEETQYF,TGTGCCAGCAGCCGACTAGCGGGAGGCCCGAATGAAGAGACCCAGTACTTC
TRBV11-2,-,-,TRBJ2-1,CASSLEALAFLNEQFF,TGTGCCAGCAGCTTAGAGGCACTAGCTTTCCTCAATGAGCAGTTCTTC
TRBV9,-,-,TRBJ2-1,CASSGTGSVYNEQFF,TGTGCCAGCAGTGGAACAGGTTCCGTCTACAATGAGCAGTTCTTC
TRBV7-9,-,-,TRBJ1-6,CASSLRVSEGPLHF,TGTGCCAGCAGCCTGAGGGTCTCCGAGGGACCCCTCCACTTT
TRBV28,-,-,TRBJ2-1,CASRSWGGDEQFF,TGTGCCAGCCGTTCCTGGGGGGGCGATGAGCAGTTCTTC
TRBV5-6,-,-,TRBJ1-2,CASSLGLTYGYTF,TGTGCCAGCAGCCTGGGACTGACCTATGGCTACACCTTC
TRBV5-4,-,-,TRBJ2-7,CASSLNGITYEQYF,TGTGCCAGCAGCTTGAACGGGATAACCTACGAGCAGTACTTC
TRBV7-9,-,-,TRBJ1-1,CASSVVTLRVNTEAFF,TGTGCCAGCAGCGTAGTAACACTCCGGGTGAACACTGAAGCTTTCTTT
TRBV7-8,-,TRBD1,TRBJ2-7,CASSPGQGNEQYF,TGTGCCAGCAGCCCGGGACAGGGGAACGAGCAGTACTTC
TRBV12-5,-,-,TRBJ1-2,CANWEGSAGYTF,TGTGCTAACTGGGAGGGTTCGGCTGGCTACACCTTC
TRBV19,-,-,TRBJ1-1,CASRKGFTEAFF,TGTGCCAGTAGGAAGGGTTTTACTGAAGCTTTCTTT
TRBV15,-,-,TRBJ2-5,CATSRVTSLVETQYF,TGTGCCACCAGCAGAGTAACTAGCTTAGTAGAGACCCAGTACTTC
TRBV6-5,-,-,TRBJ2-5,CASSYGGYQETQYF,TGTGCCAGCAGTTACGGGGGTTACCAAGAGACCCAGTACTTC
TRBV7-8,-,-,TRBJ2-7,CASSLVGTIYEQYF,TGTGCCAGCAGCTTAGTAGGGACAATCTACGAGCAGTACTTT
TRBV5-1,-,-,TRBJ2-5,CASSPRQETQYF,TGCGCCAGCAGCCCCCGTCAAGAGACCCAGTACTTC
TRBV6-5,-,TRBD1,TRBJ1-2,CAIRTGGTGYTF,TGTGCCATTAGGACAGGGGGCACTGGCTACACCTTC
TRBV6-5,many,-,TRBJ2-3,CASTLLRSGSDTQYF,TGTGCCAGCACCTTACTGAGGAGCGGCTCAGATACGCAGTATTTT
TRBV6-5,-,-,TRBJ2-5,CASSLTPGRLAQYF,TGTGCCAGCAGCCTCACCCCGGGACGATTGGCCCAGTACTTC
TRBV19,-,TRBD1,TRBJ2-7,CASSLRTGAYEQYF,TGTGCCAGTAGTCTTCGGACAGGGGCCTACGAGCAGTACTTC
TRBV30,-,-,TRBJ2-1,CAWSGSYEQFF,TGTGCCTGGAGTGGGAGCTACGAGCAGTTCTTC
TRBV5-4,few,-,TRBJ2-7,CASSAWDTAGSYEQYF,TGTGCCAGCAGCGCCTGGGACACGGCGGGCTCCTACGAGCAGTACTTC
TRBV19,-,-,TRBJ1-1,CASSIRTVNTEAFF,TGTGCCAGTAGTATCCGGACAGTTAACACTGAAGCTTTCTTT
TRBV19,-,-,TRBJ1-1,CASSIEPLNTEAFF,TGTGCCAGTAGTATAGAGCCCCTGAACACTGAAGCTTTCTTT